A single sample gave rise to the 17 T cell receptor beta chains below, sequenced in a study of PD-L1 blockade in urothelial cancer. Assay: immunoSEQ multiplex PCR; the TCRdb copy retains only in-frame clones and omits some. The repertoire includes 95,000 to 150,000 clones, roughly 88% of them detected once, and around 2.4% sits in the top ten. The time point was: peripheral blood 6 weeks after treatment start. The specimen comprised PBMCs, sampled around atezolizumab (anti-PD-L1) treatment. The receptors here all came from a man between 45 and 60 years old with urothelial cancer.

The chain recombines TRBV7-3 with TRBJ2-3; D remains ambiguous. V lost 1 base, J lost 0 bases, and 5 bases lay in between. This CDR3 is 14 amino acids long. The germline V gene has CDR1 SGHTA and CDR2 FQGTGA. Here the CDR3 reads CASSLIGSTDTQYF. CDR3 nucleotide sequence: TGTGCCAGCAGCTTAATCGGTAGCACAGATACGCAGTATTTT.

The chain carries TRBV6-5 and TRBJ2-2, with 12 bases fitting TRBD2. Germline V CDR1 and CDR2: MNHEY, SVGAGI. The CDR3 is made up of 15 amino acids. Trimming took 6 bases from V and 6 from J; bases not matched to a gene: 5. This chain's CDR3 is CASRRTSGTSGELFF. The CDR3 DNA is TGTGCCAGCAGACGGACTAGCGGGACTTCCGGGGAGCTGTTTTTT.

The CDR3 here is CASSLELAGRETQYF. As DNA, the CDR3 is TGTGCCAGCAGCTTAGAACTAGCGGGTCGGGAGACCCAGTACTTC. The V and J genes are TRBV7-2 and TRBJ2-5; 9 nucleotides match TRBD2. The CDR3 runs to 15 residues. CDR1 SGHTA and CDR2 FQGNSA come from the germline V gene. V was pared by 1 base and J by 5 bases, with 5 bases of the junction left unmatched.

The chain joins TRBV27 to TRBJ2-1; TRBD2 matches 9 bases. Trimming removed 4 bases from V and 6 bases from J; junction bases left unmatched: 13. The CDR3 is made up of 17 amino acids. The V gene's germline CDR1 is MNHEY and CDR2 SMNVEV (reference sequence). As DNA, the CDR3 is TGTGCCAGCAGTTCCCCCAGGGGTAGCGGGAGATTCAATGAGCAGTTCTTC. This sequence encodes CASSSPRGSGRFNEQFF.

The rearrangement links TRBV13 to TRBJ2-1, with unresolved D. V was cut by 5 bases and J by 4 bases, with 15 bases left in between. The CDR3 is made up of 15 amino acids. The germline CDR1 and CDR2 sequences are PRHDT and FYEKMQ (reference sequence). Written as DNA, the CDR3 is TGTGCCAGCAGCCCGTGGTTGGGCCCTTACAATGAGCAGTTCTTC. Protein product: CASSPWLGPYNEQFF.

The V gene is TRBV15, the J gene TRBJ2-7; 12 nucleotides line up with TRBD2. Unmatched junction bases numbered 3, after V lost 5 bases and J lost 7 bases. This CDR3 contains 13 residues. In germline, CDR1 is LNHNV, CDR2 YYDKDF (reference sequence). CDR3 nucleotide sequence: TGTGCCACCAGCGTGGGACTAGCGGGTGAGCAGTACTTC. This translates into CATSVGLAGEQYF.

This clone has just a few counts. V is TRBV18 and J is TRBJ2-7, with D unresolved. V lost 4 bases to trimming and J lost 4 bases, with 8 bases between them. Germline CDR1 KGHSH, CDR2 LQKENI. The CDR3 spans 12 residues. In nucleotides, the CDR3 is TGTGCCAGCTCACGAGGCCAGTACGAGCAGTACTTC. Protein sequence: CASSRGQYEQYF.

The chain links TRBV19 to TRBJ2-3; 11 bases align to TRBD2. The CDR3 has 16 residues. Germline CDR1 is LNHDA and CDR2 is SQIVND (reference sequence). V lost 2 bases, J lost 4 bases, and 5 bases stayed unmatched. CDR3 nucleotides: TGTGCCAGTAGTATATTGGCTAGCGGGAGGCCAGATACGCAGTATTTT. It yields the protein CASSILASGRPDTQYF.

V is TRBV10-3 and J is TRBJ2-7; 7 bases agree with TRBD2. The CDR3 loop spans 12 amino acids. Germline-derived CDR1 and CDR2 are ENHRY and SYGVKD. V gave up 8 bases and J gave up 2 bases; unmatched junction bases: 3. CDR3 protein: CAIGRDPYEQYF. In nucleotides, the CDR3 is TGTGCCATCGGGAGGGACCCCTACGAGCAGTACTTC.

This clone has only one observation. The chain links TRBV7-9 to TRBJ2-5; 7 nucleotides align to TRBD2. The CDR3 loop spans 15 amino acids. Germline V gene lookup returns CDR1 SEHNR and CDR2 FQNEAQ (reference sequence). The trim removed 5 bases at V and 3 bases at J, leaving 9 bases unmatched. CDR3 sequence (DNA): TGTGCCAGCAGCCCTCCGGGACTAACAGAAGAGACCCAGTACTTC. The encoded protein is CASSPPGLTEETQYF.

The chain uses TRBV5-1 and TRBJ1-1; D may be TRBD1 (5 bases). There are 16 residues in the CDR3. Germline loops: CDR1 SGHRS, CDR2 YFSETQ. V lost 5 bases and J lost 0, with 17 bases in between. The CDR3 sequence: CASRIGQEYMNTEAFF. The DNA for the CDR3 is TGCGCCAGCAGGATCGGACAAGAATACATGAACACTGAAGCTTTCTTT.

CDR3 nucleotide sequence: TGTGCCAGCAGTTTCCTAGCGGGAGGCCACTCCTACGAGCAGTACTTC. Translation: CASSFLAGGHSYEQYF. This chain uses TRBV28 with TRBJ2-7, with 11 bases fitting TRBD2. This CDR3 has 16 amino acids. V trimming: 3 bases; J trimming: 0 bases; junction bases outside the gene matches: 4. From germline, CDR1 is MDHEN and CDR2 SYDVKM.

The chain has TRBV6-5 and TRBJ1-4, with TRBD1 as a possible D gene (6 bases). The V and J ends lost 5 bases and 6 bases respectively, with 16 bases between them. The germline gives CDR1 MNHEY, CDR2 SVGAGI. The CDR3 runs 15 residues. The chain's CDR3 is CASSMQQGRDEKLFF. The CDR3 nucleotides are TGTGCCAGCAGTATGCAACAGGGCCGTGATGAAAAACTGTTTTTT.

The chain links TRBV29-1 to TRBJ2-2; TRBD2 matches at 9 bases. Losses at the gene ends were 7 bases for V and 5 bases for J; bases not matched to a gene: 8. The CDR3 runs 14 residues. Germline CDR1 and CDR2: SQVTM and ANQGSEA. CDR3 bases: TGCAGCGCTGTAGCGGGAGAATTAACCGGGGAGCTGTTTTTT. Its translation: CSAVAGELTGELFF.

The chain carries TRBV7-9 and TRBJ2-1; 11 nucleotides line up with TRBD2. Germline V CDR1 and CDR2: SEHNR, FQNEAQ (reference sequence). The CDR3 extends over 15 amino acids. The J segment lost 4 bases and the V segment lost 6 bases, leaving 5 bases of the junction unmatched. As DNA, the CDR3 is TGTGCCAGCAGGCCGGGACTAGCGGAGTACAATGAGCAGTTCTTC. It encodes CASRPGLAEYNEQFF. Filled out from reference TRBV7-9 and TRBJ2-1, the complete variable domain reads DTGVSQNPRHKITKRGQNVTFRCDPISEHNRLYWYRQTLGQGPEFLTYFQNEAQLEKSRLLSDRFSAERPKGSFSTLEIQRTEQGDSAMYLCASRPGLAEYNEQFFGPGTRLTVL.

The chain is built from TRBV6-5 and TRBJ2-6, with D maybe TRBD1 (6 bases). V lost 6 bases and J 5 bases, leaving 11 bases between the germline ends. Germline V gene lookup returns CDR1 MNHEY and CDR2 SVGAGI. This CDR3 is 14 amino acids long. CDR3 sequence reads: CASSNRVRANVLTF. The CDR3 DNA sequence: TGTGCCAGCAGCAACAGGGTGAGGGCCAACGTCCTGACTTTC.

CDR3 in amino acids: CATAPGLPYEQYF. The DNA of the CDR3 is TGTGCCACTGCTCCGGGACTTCCCTACGAGCAGTACTTC. The rearrangement joins TRBV15 to TRBJ2-7; possibly TRBD2 for D (6 bases). CDR3 length: 13 residues. CDR1 LNHNV and CDR2 YYDKDF come from the germline V gene (reference sequence). The V end was cut by 9 bases, the J end by 2 bases, with 14 bases between. The complete variable domain, with remaining parts taken from reference TRBV15 and TRBJ2-7, reads DAMVIQNPRYQVTQFGKPVTLSCSQTLNHNVMYWYQQKSSQAPKLLFHYYDKDFNNEADTPDNFQSRRPNTSFCFLDIRSPGLGDTAMYLCATAPGLPYEQYFGPGTRLTVT.